Included here is one TCR beta chain sequence, with context. Its target antigen remains unknown. No base-level quality is on record; no much larger clone is a single base apart. The cohort was made up of hundreds of healthy bone marrow donors. Cohort members were all nominally healthy when sampled, although unrecorded immune exposures were likely present. The donor was CMV seronegative and was included in the group of over 300 seronegative cohort members. A peripheral blood sample was collected from each donor, and TCR beta sequencing was performed on peripheral blood mononuclear cells. Genomic DNA was extracted from the blood cell samples with the Qiagen DNeasy Blood Extraction Kit. This sample was included in a study of cytomegalovirus exposure and HLA in healthy donors (dated by TCRdb to about 2017). Describing the broader study: An earlier analysis of 587 of the donors reported 276 Gb of sequence data and roughly 120 million unique TCR beta sequences obtained from approximately 180 million T cells. Besides the first cohort of more than 650 subjects, a separate validation cohort made up of roughly 120 different subjects was used. An earlier analysis of nearly 600 of the donors applied high-throughput TCR beta sequencing to assess whether each TCR beta V gene segment acted as functional or pseudogenic. Both class I and class II loci were covered by HLA typing, at four-digit resolution. Of the roughly 410 genotyped donors, less than 85% were placed in the genetic ancestry cluster associated with self-reported Caucasian donors. Genome-wide SNP genotypes for about 60% of the roughly 670 donors were used in a later genetic analysis, which treated that subset as a discovery cohort. To predict cytomegalovirus infection status, the study brought together high-throughput TCR immunosequencing, statistical association of individual TCRs with disease status, and machine learning. Across 300 to 500 genotyped donors of the cohort, an average of roughly 250,000 unique TCR beta nucleotide sequences per donor were sequenced, and approximately 19% of those sequences were non-productive. Alongside the repertoire data, information on donor age, sex, ethnicity and CMV serostatus was compiled. The study was designed to test whether signatures of past pathogen exposure could be identified by cataloging public T cell receptors. Using immunosequencing, the study profiled T cell repertoires from fewer than 850 subjects and related those repertoires to cytomegalovirus serostatus. Rather than drawing on any new phenotypic data, the later analysis identified candidate immune exposures from TCR beta sequences and the way those sequences occurred across donors. Every repertoire in the discovery cohort had been generated on one and the same sequencing platform. Four to six DR-DQ haplotypes were handled as single units for association and clustering, since linkage in the cohort was strong. An early release covering about 600 HLA-typed donors comprised approximately 290 gigabases of sequencing data and around 85 million unique TCR sequences. A later analysis re-examined previously published TCR beta repertoires from about 700 donors and added high-resolution HLA genotyping to investigate patterns of TCR occurrence. Typing coverage varied by locus: about 620-630 donors for A, B, C, DRB1 and DQB1; more than 500 for DQA1; approximately 570 for DPA1; approximately 450 for DPB1.

Libraries were built with the immunoSEQ multiplex PCR assay. For the multiplex PCR, a mixture combining 60 forward primers for TCR Vbeta segments and 13 reverse primers for TCR Jbeta segments was used. Amplification of the CDR3 region of rearranged TCR beta genes was performed with a multiplex PCR assay on genomic DNA. The amplified TCR beta libraries were sequenced on the Illumina HiSeq System as 87-base-pair reads. Regarding the original processing steps: In a later analysis, roughly 80 million unique TCR beta chains were counted across the approximately 640 repertoires, and roughly 11 million of these chains were shared by at least two donors. Raw reads were error-corrected and collapsed into unique sequences with a nearest-neighbor algorithm that merged closely related sequences to remove PCR and sequencing errors. Alignment of CDR3 sequences to IMGT reference sequences was used to assign V, D and J gene segments. For a sequence to be retained, at least a six-nucleotide match to both a V gene segment and a J gene segment was required. Rearrangements were classified as productive when the CDR3 lacked stop codons and remained in frame with V and J, and all other rearrangements were classified as non-productive. CDR3 was defined according to IMGT convention as the region running from the second conserved V-encoded cysteine to the conserved J-encoded phenylalanine. The earlier analysis of around 640 of the donors excluded sequences that lacked an unambiguous match to a single V gene segment. In an earlier analysis of a few hundred of the donors, V segments were called functional above 56.7% productive rearrangements and were called segregating when the between-donor standard deviation exceeded 5%. A statistical classification framework was developed to diagnose cytomegalovirus status using the catalog of TCR beta chain sequences. A later analysis assigned V and J genes by comparing TCR nucleotide sequences with IMGT/GENE-DB human TR gene sequences. In a later analysis, CDR3 sequences and most-parsimonious VDJ recombination scenarios were assigned using the TCRdist pipeline. In a later analysis, each TCR beta chain was defined by its CDR3 amino acid sequence together with its V-gene family, and reads without a unique V-gene family were excluded. To address suspected cross-contamination and a sequencing artifact, a later analysis removed around 590 highly shared, low-generation-probability nucleotide sequences. For each public chain, a later analysis derived a clonal expansion index from normalized ranks of inferred template counts within each repertoire. Generation probabilities in a later analysis came from a VDJ recombination model fitted to out-of-frame rearrangements, and those results were checked against IGoR. In a later analysis, TCR-TCR, TCR-HLA and TCR-CMV co-occurrence was scored with hypergeometric tests, and a repertoire-size bias correction was applied to TCR pairs. To estimate false discovery rates, a later analysis permuted the HLA or CMV assignments 20 times. A later analysis grouped co-occurring TCRs with DBSCAN, adding TCRdist sequence similarity when clustering within HLA-allele-positive subsets. Repertoires with fewer than 30,000 or more than 120,000 public chains were left out of co-occurrence clustering, as were four to six repertoires with anomalous nucleotide sharing. Entries here come from immuneACCESS through TCRdb and include only in-frame sequences with V and J called. Some clones fail to appear in such tables; in the studies checked, an unresolved V gene covers under half of the shortfall, and the cause of the remainder is unknown. V and J calls and clone size are copied from that table; D and trimming were computed from the DNA. The sample table holds 90,000 to 100,000 clones, of which 81% were seen once. Roughly 1.5% of the sample belongs to the ten largest clones.

The germline V gene (reference sequence) provides CDR1 MNHEY and CDR2 SMNVEV. The CDR3, cysteine through phenylalanine, is 15 amino acids long. Of all the DNA, just the CDR3 is kept, 45 bases in frame from base 1. V drops 4 bases and J drops 3 bases, leaving 15 bases in between. Findings and caveats that apply to the study as a whole: A later analysis associated about 17,000 TCR beta sequences with specific HLA alleles at a false discovery rate of 0.05. Some IMGT-functional V segments, including TRBV6-2 and TRBV6-3, could not be distinguished by the 87-base-pair reads and were therefore excluded. A later genetic analysis reported fewer N-insertions in productive TCRs among donors in an Asian-associated ancestry cluster than the approximately 670-donor mean. A further reported finding was that TCR beta sequences accurately predicted the HLA-A and HLA-B alleles for most subjects in the first cohort. In this cohort, only TCR beta chains were sequenced, and detectable features were limited by the absence of alpha or paired-chain data. Roughly uniform sequencing depth across donors was assumed in presence/absence analyses, although this assumption may not hold. Most TCR sequences were observed very rarely across donors, whereas some public TCRs were present in many individuals. In an earlier analysis of around 600 of the donors, most TCR beta V segments were observed in productive rearrangements about 87% or about 30% of the time, broadly matching IMGT annotations. In a later analysis, most CMV-associated TCR beta chains were found to appear HLA-restricted, with HLA associations seemingly driven largely by CMV exposure. Compared with equally common non-associated chains, HLA-associated TCR beta chains in a later analysis were more clonally expanded and had lower generation probabilities. Linkage disequilibrium might explain the correlated functional status among segregating V segments, but an unknown experimental factor could not be excluded. When HLA alleles, especially DR and DQ, strongly co-occurred, attributing TCR associations to individual alleles was difficult. In the study, 150 to 200 TCR beta chains were listed as associated with cytomegalovirus. In a later genetic analysis, a missense DCLRE1C variant was associated with V-gene and J-gene trimming of TCR beta chains, and the association was replicated in an independent cohort. Because HLA typing was missing for some donors at each locus, association tests included only the typed subset. Because counts were too low, roughly 18 rarely observed V segments, including chromosome 9 orphons, were left out of the earlier analysis of 587 of the donors. Several of the top co-occurrence clusters appeared to be linked to parvovirus B19, influenza, CMV and Epstein-Barr virus, according to a later analysis. A cluster of highly shared sequence variants was judged likely to represent a technical artifact of the sequencing pipeline. Cytomegalovirus status was reported to be diagnosed by the classifier with high specificity and sensitivity in both the original and validation cohorts. In vitro tests confirmed that a few of the cytomegalovirus-associated TCR beta chains recognize cytomegalovirus antigens. A later analysis found that TCR association rates varied across HLA loci, with DRB1 alleles showing the most associated TCRs and HLA-C alleles the fewest. Immune exposure information for the cohort was limited to CMV serostatus. It was suggested by the authors that the approach could potentially be generalized to other disease states and immunological phenotypes.

The sample was PBMCs. Recombination connected TRBV27 to TRBJ1-1; TRBD1 is a weak D gene call, 6 bases matching. This TCR came from a man in his forties in good health and CMV-seronegative. The sequenced DNA: TGTGCCAGCAGTTACGGACAGTTGAAAGACACTGAAGCTTTCTTT. It translates as CASSYGQLKDTEAFF.